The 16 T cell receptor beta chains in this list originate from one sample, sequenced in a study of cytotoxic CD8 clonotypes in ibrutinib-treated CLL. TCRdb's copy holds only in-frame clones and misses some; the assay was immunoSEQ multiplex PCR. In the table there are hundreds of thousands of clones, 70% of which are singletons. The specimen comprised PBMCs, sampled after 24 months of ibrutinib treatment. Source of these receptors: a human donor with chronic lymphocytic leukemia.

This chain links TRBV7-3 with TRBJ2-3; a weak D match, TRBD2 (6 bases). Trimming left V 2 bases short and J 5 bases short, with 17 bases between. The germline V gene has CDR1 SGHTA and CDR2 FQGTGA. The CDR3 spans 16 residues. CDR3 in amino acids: CASSLYLGQGGDTQYF. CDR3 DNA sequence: TGTGCCAGCAGCTTATACCTTGGTCAGGGAGGAGATACGCAGTATTTT.

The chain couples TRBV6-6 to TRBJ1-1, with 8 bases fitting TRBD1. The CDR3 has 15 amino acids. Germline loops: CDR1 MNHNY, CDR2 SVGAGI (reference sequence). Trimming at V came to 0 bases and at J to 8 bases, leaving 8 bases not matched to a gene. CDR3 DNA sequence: TGTGCCAGCAGTTACTCACCGGGACAGGCCACCGAAGCTTTCTTT. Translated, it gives CASSYSPGQATEAFF.

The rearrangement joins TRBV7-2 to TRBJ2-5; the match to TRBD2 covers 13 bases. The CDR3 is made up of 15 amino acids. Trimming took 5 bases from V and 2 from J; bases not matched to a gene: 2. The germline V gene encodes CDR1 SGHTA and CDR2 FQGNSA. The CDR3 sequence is CASSATSGGQETQYF. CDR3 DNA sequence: TGTGCCAGCAGCGCGACTAGCGGGGGGCAAGAGACCCAGTACTTC.

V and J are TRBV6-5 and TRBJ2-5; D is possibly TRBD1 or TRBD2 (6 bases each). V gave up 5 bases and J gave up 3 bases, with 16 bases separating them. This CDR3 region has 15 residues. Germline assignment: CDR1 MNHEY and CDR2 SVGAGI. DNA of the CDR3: TGTGCCAGCAGTCCGGGGGCGGGGATAAAAGAGACCCAGTACTTC. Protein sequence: CASSPGAGIKETQYF.

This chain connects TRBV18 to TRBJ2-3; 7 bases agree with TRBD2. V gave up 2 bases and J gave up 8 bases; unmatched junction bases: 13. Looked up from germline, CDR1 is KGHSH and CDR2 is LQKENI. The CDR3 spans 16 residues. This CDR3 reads CASSPGLAELDGTQYF. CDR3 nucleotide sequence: TGTGCCAGCTCACCAGGGCTAGCGGAGCTCGACGGTACGCAGTATTTT.

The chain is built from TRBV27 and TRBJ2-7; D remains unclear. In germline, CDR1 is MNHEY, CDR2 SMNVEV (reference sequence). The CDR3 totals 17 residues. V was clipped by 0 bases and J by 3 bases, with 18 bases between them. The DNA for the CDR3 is TGTGCCAGCAGTTTATCCCAGGCGGCACACGCCCACTACGAGCAGTACTTC. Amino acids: CASSLSQAAHAHYEQYF.

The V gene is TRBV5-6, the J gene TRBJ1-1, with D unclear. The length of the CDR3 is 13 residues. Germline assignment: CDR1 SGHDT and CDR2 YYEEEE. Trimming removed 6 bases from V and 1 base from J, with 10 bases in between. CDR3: CASTNQKNTEAFF. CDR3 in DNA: TGTGCCAGCACCAACCAGAAGAACACTGAAGCTTTCTTT.

CDR3 in amino acids: CASSLSGRKNTEAFF. The CDR3 nucleotides read TGTGCCAGCAGTTTATCGGGGCGGAAGAACACTGAAGCTTTCTTT. This chain connects TRBV27 to TRBJ1-1; D perhaps matches TRBD1 (5 bases). Germline CDR1 MNHEY, CDR2 SMNVEV (reference sequence). V shed 0 bases and J shed 1 base, with 9 bases lying between them. CDR3 length: 15 amino acids.

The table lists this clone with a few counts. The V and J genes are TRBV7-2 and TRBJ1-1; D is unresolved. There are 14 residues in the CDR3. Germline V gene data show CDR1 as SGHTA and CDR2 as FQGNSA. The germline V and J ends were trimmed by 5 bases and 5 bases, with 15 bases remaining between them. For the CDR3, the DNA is TGTGCCAGCAGCCTGGGTCACGGAGGGACTGAAGCTTTCTTT. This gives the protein CASSLGHGGTEAFF.

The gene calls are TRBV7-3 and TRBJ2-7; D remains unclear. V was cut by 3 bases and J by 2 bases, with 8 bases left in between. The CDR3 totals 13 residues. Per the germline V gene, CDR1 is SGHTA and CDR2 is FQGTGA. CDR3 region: CASSLTETYEQYF. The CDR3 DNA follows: TGTGCCAGCAGCTTGACGGAAACCTACGAGCAGTACTTC. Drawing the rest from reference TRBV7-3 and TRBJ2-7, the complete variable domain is GAGVSQTPSNKVTEKGKYVELRCDPISGHTALYWYRQSLGQGPEFLIYFQGTGAADDSGLPNDRFFAVRPEGSVSTLKIQRTERGDSAVYLCASSLTETYEQYFGPGTRLTVT.

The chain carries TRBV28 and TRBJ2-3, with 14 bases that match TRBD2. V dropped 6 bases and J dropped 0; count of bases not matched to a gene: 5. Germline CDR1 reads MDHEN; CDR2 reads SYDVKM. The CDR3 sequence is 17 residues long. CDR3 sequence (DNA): TGTGCCAGCAGGGGACTAGCGGGAGCGCTTAGCACAGATACGCAGTATTTT. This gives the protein CASRGLAGALSTDTQYF.

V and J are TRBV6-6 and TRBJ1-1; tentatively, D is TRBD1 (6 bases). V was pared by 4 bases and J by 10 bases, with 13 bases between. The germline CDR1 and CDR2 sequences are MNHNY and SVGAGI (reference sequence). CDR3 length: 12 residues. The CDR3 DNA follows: TGTGCCAGCAGTTTTCGGGACAACTCAGCTTTCTTT. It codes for CASSFRDNSAFF.

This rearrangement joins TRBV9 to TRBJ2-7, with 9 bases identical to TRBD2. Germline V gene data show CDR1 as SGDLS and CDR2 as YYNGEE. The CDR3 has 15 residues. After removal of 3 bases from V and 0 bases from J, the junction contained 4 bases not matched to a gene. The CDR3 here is CASSGTSGHSYEQYF. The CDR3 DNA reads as TGTGCCAGCAGCGGTACTAGCGGGCACTCCTACGAGCAGTACTTC.

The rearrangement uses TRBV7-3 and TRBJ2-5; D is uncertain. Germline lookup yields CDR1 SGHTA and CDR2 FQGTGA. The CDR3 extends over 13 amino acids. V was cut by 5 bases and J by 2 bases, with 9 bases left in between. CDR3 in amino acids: CASSLGSQETQYF. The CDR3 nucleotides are TGTGCCAGCAGCCTCGGGTCACAAGAGACCCAGTACTTC.

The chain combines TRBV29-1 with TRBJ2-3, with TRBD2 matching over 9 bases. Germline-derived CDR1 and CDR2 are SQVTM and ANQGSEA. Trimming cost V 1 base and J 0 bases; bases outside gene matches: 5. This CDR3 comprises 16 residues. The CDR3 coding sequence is TGCAGCGTTGAAGGGACTAGCGTACCTAGCACAGATACGCAGTATTTT. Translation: CSVEGTSVPSTDTQYF.

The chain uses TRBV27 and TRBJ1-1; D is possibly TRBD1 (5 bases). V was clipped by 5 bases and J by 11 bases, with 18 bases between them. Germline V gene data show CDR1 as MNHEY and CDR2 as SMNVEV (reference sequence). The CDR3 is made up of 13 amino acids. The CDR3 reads CASSTLGGMNAFF. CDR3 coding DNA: TGTGCCAGCAGTACCCTTGGGGGTATGAATGCTTTCTTT.